This is a list of T cell receptor beta chains from one sample in a study of OX40 agonist ivuxolimab in advanced cancers. The assay was immunoSEQ multiplex PCR, and TCRdb's table has in-frame clones only and misses some. The data hold tens of thousands of clones, with around 85% observed a single time. Sample: CD4+ or CD8+ T cells sorted from blood, taken in a trial of the OX40 agonist ivuxolimab. These receptors were taken from an adult with an advanced solid tumor such as melanoma, head and neck, liver or kidney cancer. CDR3s include the opening cysteine and the closing phenylalanine or tryptophan. D genes are given only for firm matches. Rows may omit the clone size; those that give it use once, few, many or a size class.

j_gene | d_gene | v_gene | abundance | CDR3nt | CDR3aa
TRBJ2-7 | TRBD2 | TRBV6-1 | NA | TGTGCCAGCAGTGAAGCGCTAGTAGCGGGGGATTACGAGCAGTACTTC | CASSEALVAGDYEQYF
TRBJ1-1 | NA | TRBV7-2 | NA | TGTGCCAGCAGCTTGACGGGAAACACTGAAGCTTTCTTT | CASSLTGNTEAFF
TRBJ1-5 | NA | TRBV7-2 | few | TGTGCCAGCAGCCCGGACGGGGGGGGTCACTTTCAGCCCCAGCATTTT | CASSPDGGGHFQPQHF
TRBJ1-3 | NA | TRBV9 | NA | TGTGCCAGCAGCGAAGGCAACCTGAACTCTGGAAACACCATATATTTT | CASSEGNLNSGNTIYF
TRBJ2-1 | NA | TRBV28 | NA | TGTGCCAGCATCTCAGCCCCTGGGGCCAATGAGCAGTTCTTC | CASISAPGANEQFF
TRBJ1-2 | NA | TRBV28 | NA | TGTGCCAGCAGTTTAAGTTGGGACCCCCTCGGGGATGGCTACACCTTC | CASSLSWDPLGDGYTF
TRBJ1-1 | NA | TRBV5-4 | NA | TGTGCCAGCAGCTTGGATCTCCGGATGGGAAACACTGAAGCTTTCTTT | CASSLDLRMGNTEAFF
TRBJ2-5 | NA | TRBV5-4 | NA | TGTGCCAGCAGCTTGGCAGCAGAGGAAGAGACCCAGTACTTC | CASSLAAEEETQYF
TRBJ2-2 | TRBD2 | TRBV7-2 | NA | TGTGCCAGCAGCTTAGTGCGGGGGGGCCCCTCCGGGGAGCTGTTTTTT | CASSLVRGGPSGELFF
TRBJ2-3 | NA | TRBV7-3 | NA | TGTGCCAGCAGCCCAAGGGACTTTAATACGCAGTATTTT | CASSPRDFNTQYF
TRBJ1-3 | NA | TRBV7-8 | NA | TGTGCCAGCAGCTTCTCGACAGGCTCTGGAAACACCATATATTTT | CASSFSTGSGNTIYF
TRBJ1-2 | NA | TRBV30 | once | TGTGCCTGGAGCCCGGGACAAGGGGAATTCATTGGCTACACCTTC | CAWSPGQGEFIGYTF
TRBJ2-3 | NA | TRBV5-1 | once | TGCGCCAGCAGCTTGGCCGGGCTTGACACAGATACGCAGTATTTT | CASSLAGLDTDTQYF
TRBJ2-1 | NA | TRBV7-8 | NA | TGTGCCAGCAGCACAGTCCCAACCCTAGTCGATGAGCAGTTCTTC | CASSTVPTLVDEQFF
TRBJ2-1 | TRBD1 | TRBV28 | NA | TGTGCCAGCACCAGGACAGGGTTGGACAATGAGCAGTTCTTC | CASTRTGLDNEQFF
TRBJ2-7 | TRBD1 | TRBV5-8 | NA | TGTGCCAGCAGCTGGGGACAGGGGACCTACGAGCAGTACTTC | CASSWGQGTYEQYF
TRBJ1-1 | NA | TRBV7-8 | NA | TGTGCCAGCAGCTTGGAACCGGGCCTGAAGTGGAACACTGAAGCTTTCTTT | CASSLEPGLKWNTEAFF
TRBJ1-4 | TRBD1 | TRBV11-2 | NA | TGTGCCAGCAGCTCATGGGAGTCGACAGGGAATGAAAAACTGTTTTTT | CASSSWESTGNEKLFF
TRBJ1-3 | NA | TRBV15 | NA | TGTGCCACCAGCAGTCCCCAGGGAAACACCATATATTTT | CATSSPQGNTIYF
TRBJ1-1 | NA | TRBV11-2 | NA | TGTGCCAGCAGCTTAGTAGTAGTCCCGGGAGCTGAAGCTTTCTTT | CASSLVVVPGAEAFF
TRBJ2-2 | NA | TRBV6-4 | few | TGTGCCAGCAGTGACTCTCCGGGAACCGGGGAGCTGTTTTTT | CASSDSPGTGELFF
TRBJ1-1 | NA | TRBV4-2 | NA | TGTGCCAGCAGCCAAGATATGAGGGCGGACACTGAAGCTTTCTTT | CASSQDMRADTEAFF
TRBJ2-1 | NA | TRBV6-5 | NA | TGTGCCAGCAGTTATCATGCCTCAGGGGAGCAGTTCTTC | CASSYHASGEQFF
TRBJ1-6 | NA | TRBV7-6 | NA | TGTGCCAGCAGCACAAGTGGGAATAATTCACCCCTCCACTTT | CASSTSGNNSPLHF
TRBJ1-2 | TRBD1 | TRBV7-9 | NA | TGTGCCAGCAGCTCGGGGACAGCGTTTTTGTCTGGCTACACCTTC | CASSSGTAFLSGYTF
TRBJ1-5 | NA | TRBV19 | once | TGTGCCAGTAGTATAGATCCAGACACGCACCCACCCAATCAGCCCCAGCATTTT | CASSIDPDTHPPNQPQHF
TRBJ2-7 | TRBD1 | TRBV5-1 | NA | TGCGCCAGCAGCCTTCGACAGGGCACTCTAACCTACGAGCAGTACTTC | CASSLRQGTLTYEQYF
TRBJ2-2 | NA | TRBV28 | NA | TGTGCCAGCAGTTTGACAGAGACCGGGGAGCTGTTTTTT | CASSLTETGELFF
TRBJ2-3 | TRBD1 | TRBV7-3 | NA | TGTGCCAGCAGCTTAGAGAGGTGGGACAGGGGTATGAGCACAGATACGCAGTATTTT | CASSLERWDRGMSTDTQYF
TRBJ2-3 | TRBD2 | TRBV27 | NA | TGTGCCAGCAGTCCCGGGACTAGCGGGGGCCCCACAGATACGCAGTATTTT | CASSPGTSGGPTDTQYF
TRBJ2-2 | NA | TRBV7-8 | NA | TGTGCCAGCAGCACCCCCACCGGGGAGCTGTTTTTT | CASSTPTGELFF
TRBJ1-6 | NA | TRBV28 | NA | TGTGCCAGCAGTCCGGTCTATAATTCACCCCTCCACTTT | CASSPVYNSPLHF
TRBJ2-3 | TRBD2 | TRBV5-6 | NA | TGTGCCAGCAGGGATGGACTAGCGGGCACGAATACGCAGTATTTT | CASRDGLAGTNTQYF
TRBJ2-1 | NA | TRBV7-8 | NA | TGTGCCAGCAGCCTTTTCGACGGCAATGAGCAGTTCTTC | CASSLFDGNEQFF
TRBJ1-6 | NA | TRBV10-2 | NA | TGCGCCAGCAGTGAGTTCCCCCAACGGTTTACCTCCTATAATTCACCCCTCCACTTT | CASSEFPQRFTSYNSPLHF
TRBJ2-1 | TRBD1 | TRBV6-1 | NA | TGTGCCAGCAGCATACAGGGGTCTGAGCAGTTCTTC | CASSIQGSEQFF
TRBJ1-2 | NA | TRBV27 | once | TGTGCCAGCAGCCCGTCCCGGCAGTTCTATGGCTACACCTTC | CASSPSRQFYGYTF
TRBJ2-2 | NA | TRBV4-3 | few | TGCGCCAGCAGCCACGAACTTTGGGCCGGGGAGCTGTTTTTT | CASSHELWAGELFF
TRBJ2-1 | TRBD1 | TRBV9 | NA | TGTGCCAGCAGCCCGGCAGGGGGCCCGAAGGGTGAGCAGTTCTTC | CASSPAGGPKGEQFF